The present T cell receptor beta chain was sequenced within a study of cytomegalovirus exposure and HLA in healthy donors. Overall study results and limits: According to the study, around 180 TCR beta chains were cytomegalovirus-associated. The study found most TCR sequences rare, yet found some public TCRs in many donors.

Trimming removed 3 bases from V and 3 bases from J; junction bases left unmatched: 14. Germline V CDR1 and CDR2: LNHNV, YYDKDF (reference sequence). The CDR3 spans 17 residues. A word on this clone: What it binds is unknown.

The donors were in the roughly 110-subject validation cohort, distinct from the approximately 700-subject first cohort. Data came from immunoSEQ multiplex PCR; TCRdb stores just in-frame clones and leaves some out. This table has around 190,000 clones, roughly 88% appearing once. The specimen was PBMCs. The J gene is TRBJ2-7, the V gene TRBV15, with 7 bases identical to TRBD2. The receptor was isolated from a woman aged 18-29 years in good health and CMV-seronegative. For the CDR3, the DNA is TGTGCCACCAGCAGTGGTTCTGGGGGGGTACCACTCTACGAGCAGTACTTC. Protein sequence: CATSSGSGGVPLYEQYF.